The next 27 T cell receptor beta chains were all read from a single sample in a study of cytomegalovirus exposure and HLA in healthy donors. 13 Jbeta primers and 60 Vbeta primers were used for the PCR. The data were produced by immunoSEQ multiplex PCR, yet TCRdb's version contains in-frame clones alone and is incomplete. The table includes about 130,000 clones, roughly 81% detected once. The sequenced material came from PBMCs. Every receptor here comes from a woman aged 25 to 39 in good health and CMV-seronegative.

The chain is built from TRBV7-3 and TRBJ2-1; possible D gene TRBD2, 5 bases. Germline V gene lookup returns CDR1 SGHTA and CDR2 FQGTGA. This CDR3 has 15 amino acids. V was cut by 3 bases and J by 0 bases, with 9 bases left in between. The chain's CDR3 is CASSLGSPSYNEQFF. In DNA, the CDR3 is TGTGCCAGCAGCTTGGGGAGCCCCTCCTACAATGAGCAGTTCTTC.

This rearrangement joins TRBV6-6 to TRBJ2-1; TRBD1 is a possible D gene (7 bases). Germline V CDR1 and CDR2: MNHNY, SVGAGI (reference sequence). Deletions cut 6 bases from V and 1 base from J, with 13 bases between. This CDR3 spans 15 amino acids. CDR3 sequence reads: CASSPPGGSYNEQFF. Written as DNA, the CDR3 is TGTGCCAGCAGCCCCCCAGGGGGGTCCTACAATGAGCAGTTCTTC.

Details on this clone: Sequence at one end of the junction differs from germline and may be a read error. This chain uses TRBV7-7 with TRBJ2-5; a weak D match, TRBD2 (6 bases). CDR3 length equals 13 residues. The germline gives CDR1 SSHAT, CDR2 FNYEAQ (reference sequence). The CDR3 is CASSFGGKETQYF. CDR3 bases: TGTGCTAGCAGCTTCGGAGGGAAAGAGACCCAGTACTTC.

The gene calls are TRBV9 and TRBJ2-5; 12 nucleotides line up with TRBD2. The CDR3 is made up of 16 amino acids. J lost 5 bases, V lost 4 bases, and 9 bases had no gene match. Looked up from germline, CDR1 is SGDLS and CDR2 is YYNGEE. The CDR3: CASSPRTSGNWETQYF. The CDR3 nucleotides read TGTGCCAGCAGCCCTCGGACTAGCGGGAACTGGGAGACCCAGTACTTC.

The rearrangement links TRBV7-2 to TRBJ2-1; 10 bases are a match to TRBD2. The J segment lost 2 bases and the V segment lost 6 bases, leaving 4 bases of the junction unmatched. The CDR3 is made up of 15 amino acids. The germline V gene encodes CDR1 SGHTA and CDR2 FQGNSA. The CDR3 DNA follows: TGTGCCAGCAGTCCCAGCGGGAGGGCCTACAATGAGCAGTTCTTC. Translating gives CASSPSGRAYNEQFF. Filled out from reference TRBV7-2 and TRBJ2-1, the complete variable domain reads GAGVSQSPSNKVTEKGKDVELRCDPISGHTALYWYRQSLGQGLEFLIYFQGNSAPDKSGLPSDRFSAERTGGSVSTLTIQRTQQEDSAVYLCASSPSGRAYNEQFFGPGTRLTVL.

This clone was counted once. The rearrangement joins TRBV7-3 to TRBJ1-2, with D perhaps matching TRBD1 (5 bases). CDR1 is SGHTA and CDR2 is FQGTGA in the germline V gene. V gave up 4 bases and J gave up 5 bases, with 17 bases separating them. CDR3 size: 15 residues. CDR3 bases: TGTGCCAGCAGCTCCCGGGGGGGGGAAAGGTATGGCTACACCTTC. Its translation: CASSSRGGERYGYTF.

The chain joins TRBV7-9 to TRBJ1-3; weak D call: TRBD1 (6 bases). With 5 bases removed from V and 2 bases from J, the gap between germline ends came to 13 bases. The CDR3 length is 15 residues. Germline-derived CDR1 and CDR2 are SEHNR and FQNEAQ (reference sequence). Written as DNA, the CDR3 is TGTGCCAGCAGCCCCCCAGGGGTCCCTGGAAACACCATATATTTT. The encoded protein is CASSPPGVPGNTIYF.

The V and J genes are TRBV6-5 and TRBJ2-3, with TRBD2 identical over 10 bases. This CDR3 contains 16 residues. V lost 4 bases, J lost 4 bases, and 8 bases stayed unmatched. The V gene's germline CDR1 is MNHEY and CDR2 SVGAGI. As DNA, the CDR3 is TGTGCCAGCAGTTCCCCCCCTAGCGGGGGTGCAGATACGCAGTATTTT. Translated, it gives CASSSPPSGGADTQYF.

This clone showed up just a few times. In nucleotides, the CDR3 is TGCGCCAGCAGCCAATCCGGGACAGGGGCGAAGGGCACTGAAGCTTTCTTT. Amino acid sequence: CASSQSGTGAKGTEAFF. The chain has TRBV4-1 and TRBJ1-1; 10 nucleotides match TRBD1. The CDR3 length is 17 residues. Germline V gives CDR1 MGHRA, CDR2 YSYEKL. The V segment lost 2 bases and the J segment 4 bases; nucleotides outside the gene matches: 10.

The chain links TRBV5-4 to TRBJ2-1; the match to TRBD1 covers 7 bases. This CDR3 spans 15 amino acids. Germline CDR1 is SGHNT and CDR2 is YYREEE (reference sequence). V dropped 1 base and J dropped 2; count of bases not matched to a gene: 3. CDR3: CASSLRQGAYNEQFF. CDR3 bases: TGTGCCAGCAGCTTGCGACAGGGTGCCTACAATGAGCAGTTCTTC.

The genes are TRBV19 and TRBJ1-5; 10 nucleotides match TRBD1. The CDR3 consists of 20 residues. CDR1 is LNHDA and CDR2 is SQIVND in the germline V gene (reference sequence). Trimming at V came to 5 bases and at J to 0 bases, leaving 16 bases not matched to a gene. The chain's CDR3 is CASSSTGGLLFLYSNQPQHF. As DNA, the CDR3 is TGTGCCAGTAGTTCGACAGGGGGCCTTCTCTTCCTATATAGCAATCAGCCCCAGCATTTT.

This clone was picked up one time. This chain connects TRBV6-5 to TRBJ1-2; 8 nucleotides agree with TRBD1. Trimming took 1 base from V and 8 from J; bases not matched to a gene: 6. CDR1 and CDR2 (germline): MNHEY, SVGAGI. The CDR3 has 14 amino acids. The CDR3 region has the DNA TGTGCCAGCAGTTACTACCAGGGGGCGGAAGGCTACACCTTC. Its translation is CASSYYQGAEGYTF.

The J gene is TRBJ2-7, the V gene TRBV29-1; 9 bases fit TRBD2. The V segment lost 3 bases and the J segment 7 bases; nucleotides outside the gene matches: 7. Germline V gene lookup returns CDR1 SQVTM and CDR2 ANQGSEA. The CDR3 sequence is 13 residues long. CDR3 sequence: CSVDEAGGGEQYF. The CDR3 DNA follows: TGCAGCGTTGATGAAGCGGGAGGCGGGGAGCAGTACTTC.

The chain employs TRBV27 and TRBJ1-4, with 9 bases matching TRBD1. The CDR3 extends over 15 amino acids. Trimming took 5 bases from V and 6 from J; bases not matched to a gene: 7. Germline loops: CDR1 MNHEY, CDR2 SMNVEV (reference sequence). CDR3 sequence reads: CASSLRTGEDEKLFF. The CDR3 DNA sequence: TGTGCCAGCAGTCTAAGGACAGGGGAGGATGAAAAACTGTTTTTT.

V usage is TRBV4-1 and J usage is TRBJ1-3; the D gene is possibly TRBD1 (5 bases). Germline V lookup: CDR1 MGHRA, CDR2 YSYEKL. Deletions cut 0 bases from V and 0 bases from J, with 12 bases between. This CDR3 comprises 17 residues. The CDR3 is CASSQERRGGSGNTIYF. DNA of the CDR3: TGCGCCAGCAGCCAAGAACGGCGGGGGGGCTCTGGAAACACCATATATTTT.

This clone has a handful of counts. The genes are TRBV7-9 and TRBJ1-1; D is unresolved. Per the germline V gene, CDR1 is SEHNR and CDR2 is FQNEAQ (reference sequence). This CDR3 has 14 amino acids. V gave up 6 bases and J gave up 2 bases, with 13 bases separating them. DNA of the CDR3: TGTGCCAGCAGTCCCACAGTACTCAACACTGAAGCTTTCTTT. It codes for CASSPTVLNTEAFF.

V gene TRBV5-1 combines with J gene TRBJ2-1, with D possibly TRBD2 on 5 matching bases. From germline, CDR1 is SGHRS and CDR2 YFSETQ. V lost 3 bases to trimming and J lost 1 base, with 11 bases between them. This CDR3 has 15 residues. DNA of the CDR3: TGCGCCAGCAGCTCTTTGGGAGCGTCCTACAATGAGCAGTTCTTC. Protein: CASSSLGASYNEQFF.

The rearrangement links TRBV10-1 to TRBJ2-4; a possible D gene is TRBD1 (5 bases). CDR1 and CDR2 (germline): WNHNN, SYGVQD (reference sequence). CDR3 size: 13 residues. V lost 3 bases, J lost 6 bases, and 9 bases lay in between. DNA of the CDR3: TGCGCCAGCAGTGAAGACAGTTCAAACATTCAGTACTTC. Its protein product is CASSEDSSNIQYF.

The rearrangement uses TRBV20-1 and TRBJ1-1, with 7 bases lining up with TRBD1. Per germline, CDR1 DFQATT and CDR2 SNEGSKA (reference sequence). V gave up 7 bases and J gave up 12 bases; unmatched junction bases: 11. This CDR3 has 11 amino acids. The CDR3 DNA reads TGCAGTGTCTTTACGACAGGGCAACCTTTCTTT. This sequence encodes CSVFTTGQPFF.

This rearrangement joins TRBV5-1 to TRBJ1-3; D is unclear. Trimming pared 5 bases from V and 0 bases from J, leaving 15 bases between. This CDR3 has 16 amino acids. Germline CDR1 is SGHRS and CDR2 is YFSETQ. The DNA for the CDR3 is TGCGCCAGCAGTCGGGGTTACAGAAGCTCTGGAAACACCATATATTTT. Encoded protein: CASSRGYRSSGNTIYF.

The rearrangement uses TRBV5-1 and TRBJ1-2, with 9 positions matching TRBD1. V shed 0 bases, J shed 7 bases, and the junction held 7 bases outside the gene matches. Germline V lookup: CDR1 SGHRS, CDR2 YFSETQ. The CDR3 is 15 amino acids. The CDR3 reads CASSLEDRGLFGYTF. The CDR3 bases are TGCGCCAGCAGCTTGGAGGACAGGGGCTTGTTTGGCTACACCTTC.

V usage is TRBV30 and J usage is TRBJ1-2; 10 bases are shared with TRBD1. V dropped 2 bases and J dropped 7; count of bases not matched to a gene: 7. Germline assignment: CDR1 GTSNPN and CDR2 SVGIG (reference sequence). This CDR3 has 14 amino acids. CDR3 loop: CAWSQGGQGFGYTF. CDR3 in DNA: TGTGCCTGGAGTCAAGGGGGACAGGGGTTTGGCTACACCTTC. Full variable domain (outside the CDR3, taken from reference TRBV30 and TRBJ1-2): SQTIHQWPATLVQPVGSPLSLECTVEGTSNPNLYWYRQAAGRGLQLLFYSVGIGQISSEVPQNLSASRPQDRQFILSSKKLLLSDSGFYLCAWSQGGQGFGYTFGSGTRLTVV.

A word on this clone: The limits of the CDR3 on the DNA are not certain, so only TCRdb's listed CDR3 is given. V and J are TRBV18 and TRBJ2-7; the table's D call, TRBD2, was not checked against the DNA. Germline V lookup: CDR1 KGHSH, CDR2 LQKENI. The CDR3 totals 17 residues, both ends included. CDR3 amino acids: CASSPFGSGGDPYEQYF.

The genes are TRBV7-9 and TRBJ2-2; 10 nucleotides agree with TRBD2. The CDR3 contains 16 residues. The germline V gene has CDR1 SEHNR and CDR2 FQNEAQ (reference sequence). J gave up 7 bases and V 8 bases, and 13 bases lay outside the gene matches. The CDR3 region is CASRYVSGGPGGELFF. CDR3 bases: TGTGCCAGCCGCTATGTTAGCGGGGGGCCGGGCGGGGAGCTGTTTTTT.

This chain joins TRBV6-1 and TRBJ1-6, with D tentatively TRBD1 (5 bases). V lost 2 bases to trimming and J lost 7 bases, with 12 bases between them. Germline V CDR1 and CDR2: MNHNS, SASEGT. The CDR3 length is 15 residues. The CDR3 nucleotides read TGTGCCAGCAGTGAAAGGGGTCGCCCGAATTCACCCCTCCACTTT. Translation: CASSERGRPNSPLHF.

The V and J genes are TRBV4-1 and TRBJ2-6, with TRBD2 matching over 10 bases. J lost 3 bases, V lost 4 bases, and 3 bases had no gene match. Looked up from germline, CDR1 is MGHRA and CDR2 is YSYEKL. The CDR3 runs to 16 residues. Here the CDR3 DNA reads TGCGCCAGCAGCCCGAGCGGGGGGGTTGGGGCCAACGTCCTGACTTTC. It is translated as CASSPSGGVGANVLTF.

This rearrangement joins TRBV29-1 to TRBJ1-2; D is uncertain. The germline V and J ends were trimmed by 4 bases and 11 bases, with 17 bases remaining between them. The CDR3 covers 12 residues. Looked up from germline, CDR1 is SQVTM and CDR2 is ANQGSEA. CDR3 bases: TGCAGCGTTGGCCTAGAGGGAACCCGTTACACCTTC. It yields the protein CSVGLEGTRYTF.